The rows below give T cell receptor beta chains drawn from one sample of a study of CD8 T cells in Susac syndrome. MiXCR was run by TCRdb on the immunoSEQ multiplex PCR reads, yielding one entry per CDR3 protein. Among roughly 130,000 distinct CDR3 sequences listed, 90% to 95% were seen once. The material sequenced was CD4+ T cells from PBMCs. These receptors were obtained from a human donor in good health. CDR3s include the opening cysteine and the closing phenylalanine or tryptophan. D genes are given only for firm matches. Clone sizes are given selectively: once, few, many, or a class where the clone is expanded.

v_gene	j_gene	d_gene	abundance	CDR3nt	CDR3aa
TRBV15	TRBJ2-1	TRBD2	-	TGTGCCACCAGCCTACCTCCTACAGCGGGAGGCGGCAATGAGCAGTTCTTC	CATSLPPTAGGGNEQFF
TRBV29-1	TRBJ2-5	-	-	TGCAGCGTTGAAGAGTGGACAGCACAAGAGACCCAGTACTTC	CSVEEWTAQETQYF
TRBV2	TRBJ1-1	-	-	TGTGCCAGTCTGGGGGGTTTTACTGAAGCTTTCTTT	CASLGGFTEAFF
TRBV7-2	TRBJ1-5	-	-	TGTGCCAGCAGCTTAGAAGGGGACAATCAGCCCCAGCATTTT	CASSLEGDNQPQHF
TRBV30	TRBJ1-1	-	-	TGTGCCTGGAGTGTGTCGGGGGGCACTGAAGCTTTCTTT	CAWSVSGGTEAFF
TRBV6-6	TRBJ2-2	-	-	TGTGCCAGCAACCGAGGGGGGGGAGGCGGGGAGCTGTTTTTT	CASNRGGGGGELFF
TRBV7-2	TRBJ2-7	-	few	TGTGCCAGCAGCTTCAGAGGGAACACCTACGAGCAGTACTTC	CASSFRGNTYEQYF
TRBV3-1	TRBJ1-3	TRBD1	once	TGTGCCAGCAGCCAACGACAGGGAGGTGTATTTGGAAACACCATATATTTT	CASSQRQGGVFGNTIYF
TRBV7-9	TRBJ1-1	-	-	TGTGCCAGCAGCTTGGCTACAGGGTACGGCACTGAAGCTTTCTTT	CASSLATGYGTEAFF
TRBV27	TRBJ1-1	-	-	TGTGCCAGCAGTTTAGGGGCGGCCAGAACTGAAGCTTTCTTT	CASSLGAARTEAFF
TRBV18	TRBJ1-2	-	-	TGTGCCAGCTCACCTGGACAGCAGGACTATGGCTACACCTTC	CASSPGQQDYGYTF
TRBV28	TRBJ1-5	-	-	TGTGCCAGCAGTTTGGGTATGGGGGGACGCAATCAGCCCCAGCATTTT	CASSLGMGGRNQPQHF
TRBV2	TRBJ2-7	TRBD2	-	TGTGCCAGCAGTGAGCGGGAGTGGAAGGACGAGCAGTACTTC	CASSEREWKDEQYF
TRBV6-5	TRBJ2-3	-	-	TGTGCCAGCAGTTACTATTCCGCGGGAAGATTCGATACGCAGTATTTT	CASSYYSAGRFDTQYF
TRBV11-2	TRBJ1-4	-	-	TGTGCCAGCAGCTTACTCGGCAGGGGTGGGGAAAAACTGTTTTTT	CASSLLGRGGEKLFF